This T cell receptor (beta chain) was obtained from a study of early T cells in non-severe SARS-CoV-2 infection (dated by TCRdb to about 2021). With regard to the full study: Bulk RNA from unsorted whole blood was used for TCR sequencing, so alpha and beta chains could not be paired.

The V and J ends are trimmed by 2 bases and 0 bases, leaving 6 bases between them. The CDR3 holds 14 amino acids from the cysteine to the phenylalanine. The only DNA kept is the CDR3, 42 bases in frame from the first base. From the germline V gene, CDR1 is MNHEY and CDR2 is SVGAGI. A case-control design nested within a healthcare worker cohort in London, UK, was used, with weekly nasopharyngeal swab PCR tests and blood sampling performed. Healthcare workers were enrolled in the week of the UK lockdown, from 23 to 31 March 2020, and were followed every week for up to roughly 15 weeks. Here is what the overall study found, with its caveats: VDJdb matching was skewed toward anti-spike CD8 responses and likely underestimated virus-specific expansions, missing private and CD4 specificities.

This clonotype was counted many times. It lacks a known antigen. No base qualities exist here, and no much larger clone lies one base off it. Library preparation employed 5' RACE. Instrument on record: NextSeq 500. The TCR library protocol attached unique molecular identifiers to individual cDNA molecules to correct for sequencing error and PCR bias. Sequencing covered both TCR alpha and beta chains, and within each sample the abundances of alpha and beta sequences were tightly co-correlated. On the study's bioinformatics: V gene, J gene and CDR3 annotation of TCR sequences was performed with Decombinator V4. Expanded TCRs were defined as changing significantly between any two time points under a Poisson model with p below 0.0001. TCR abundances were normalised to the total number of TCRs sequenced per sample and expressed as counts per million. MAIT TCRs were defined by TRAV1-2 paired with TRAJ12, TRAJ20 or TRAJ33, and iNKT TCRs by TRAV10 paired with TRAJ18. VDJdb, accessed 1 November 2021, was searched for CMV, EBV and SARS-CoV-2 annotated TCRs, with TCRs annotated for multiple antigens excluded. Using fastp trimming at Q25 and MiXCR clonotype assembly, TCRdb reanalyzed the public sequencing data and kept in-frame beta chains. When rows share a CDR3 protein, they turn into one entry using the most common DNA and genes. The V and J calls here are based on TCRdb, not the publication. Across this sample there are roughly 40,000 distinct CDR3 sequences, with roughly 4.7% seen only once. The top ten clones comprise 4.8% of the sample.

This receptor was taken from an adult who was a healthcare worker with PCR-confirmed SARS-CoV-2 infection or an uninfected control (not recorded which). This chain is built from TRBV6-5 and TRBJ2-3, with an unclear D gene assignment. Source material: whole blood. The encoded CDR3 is CASSYDGSTDTQYF. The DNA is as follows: TGTGCCAGCAGTTACGACGGGAGCACAGATACGCAGTATTTT.